This T cell receptor beta chain is drawn from a study of T cell responses to AZD1222 COVID-19 vaccine. Study in general: Researchers grouped second doses given at about 4 or about 12 weeks into one pool.

The V gene's germline CDR1 is MNHEY and CDR2 SVGAGI. Between the trimmed V and J ends, which lost 8 bases and 6 bases, there was a span of 7 bases. This CDR3 contains 11 residues. Generated by immunoSEQ multiplex PCR, the TCRdb table keeps only in-frame clones and is missing some. The sample carries roughly 150,000 clones, 85% to 95% recorded once. General study points: No day 14 peak samples; only post-peak repertoires were characterized. Donor demographics were predominantly white British with a female majority; clonal diversity may be underestimated. Spike-specific TCR breadth and depth went up after people got two AZD1222 doses.

This clone was seen at least ten times. Its antigen is not identified. Sample: peripheral blood, taken on day 0 of AZD1222 vaccination. The chain couples TRBV6-5 to TRBJ2-2; D is possibly TRBD1 or TRBD2 (5 bases each). This TCR was sampled from an adult in good health. The CDR3 nucleotides are TGTGCCAGCGAGGGGCCCGGGGAGCTGTTTTTT. Amino acid sequence: CASEGPGELFF.